This note documents a single TCR beta chain sequence. The DNA is omitted, as the CDR3 cannot be located on it reliably, and the CDR3 follows TCRdb's listing. These data come from a study of T cells in localized non-small cell lung cancer. The data were produced by immunoSEQ multiplex PCR, yet TCRdb's version contains in-frame clones alone and is incomplete. The sample holds 50,000 to 65,000 clones, about 78% seen once. Germline V lookup: CDR1 SEHNR, CDR2 FQNEAQ (reference sequence). The length of the CDR3 is 13 amino acids, counting both ends. This specimen consisted of PBMCs, obtained before any cancer treatment. The TCR comes from a woman aged 35 to 70 with stage II lung adenocarcinoma. The V and J genes are TRBV7-9 and TRBJ2-1. The CDR3 loop is CASSLVRRAQQFF.